The 15 T cell receptor beta chains in this list originate from one sample, sequenced in a study of blood T cell repertoires in COVID-19. The table came from immunoSEQ multiplex PCR; TCRdb's copy has only in-frame clones and leaves some out. Of a few hundred thousand clones in the sample, about 85% are singletons; the top ten hold approximately 4.3%. Material for sequencing was peripheral blood. All receptors derive from a man between 60 and 75 years old who had recovered from COVID-19.

The gene calls are TRBV29-1 and TRBJ2-1; 14 bases align to TRBD2. V was pared by 7 bases and J by 2 bases, with 10 bases of the junction left unmatched. The CDR3 loop spans 17 amino acids. Looked up from germline, CDR1 is SQVTM and CDR2 is ANQGSEA. CDR3 protein: CSGAGTSGGKAYNEQFF. The CDR3 DNA reads as TGCAGCGGCGCCGGGACTAGCGGGGGAAAGGCCTACAATGAGCAGTTCTTC.

V usage is TRBV15 and J usage is TRBJ2-3; 12 bases map to TRBD2. The length of the CDR3 is 15 residues. J was trimmed by 6 bases and V by 4 bases; bases with no gene match: 5. CDR1 and CDR2 (germline): LNHNV, YYDKDF (reference sequence). The CDR3 DNA sequence: TGTGCCACCAGCACCCTAGCGGGGGGGCGCGATACGCAGTATTTT. This translates into CATSTLAGGRDTQYF. Full variable domain (rest looked up from reference TRBV15 and TRBJ2-3): DAMVIQNPRYQVTQFGKPVTLSCSQTLNHNVMYWYQQKSSQAPKLLFHYYDKDFNNEADTPDNFQSRRPNTSFCFLDIRSPGLGDTAMYLCATSTLAGGRDTQYFGPGTRLTVL.

The chain employs TRBV24-1 and TRBJ2-2, with D perhaps matching TRBD1 (6 bases). This CDR3 spans 16 amino acids. The germline V gene has CDR1 KGHDR and CDR2 SFDVKD. Trimming took 4 bases from V and 5 from J, leaving 16 bases between them. The CDR3 DNA is TGTGCCACCAGTGACTACGACAGCCAGGGGACCGGGGAGCTGTTTTTT. Its translation is CATSDYDSQGTGELFF.

The rearrangement joins TRBV11-2 to TRBJ1-4; 7 bases map to TRBD1. The CDR3 runs to 14 residues. CDR1 and CDR2 from the germline V gene are SGHAT and FQNNGV. Trimming took 1 base from V and 8 from J; bases not matched to a gene: 4. CDR3 coding DNA: TGTGCCAGCAGCTTAGGCCCGGGACAGGAAAAACTGTTTTTT. Protein product: CASSLGPGQEKLFF.

The chain uses TRBV6-5 and TRBJ1-1; 8 bases map to TRBD1. The CDR3 runs 15 residues. Looked up from germline, CDR1 is MNHEY and CDR2 is SVGAGI. With V trimmed by 6 bases and J by 3 bases, 9 bases remained unmatched. CDR3 sequence: CASRPNGQGDTEAFF. DNA for the CDR3: TGTGCCAGCAGGCCCAACGGACAGGGAGACACTGAAGCTTTCTTT.

V usage is TRBV5-8 and J usage is TRBJ1-2, with TRBD1 identical over 8 bases. Trimming at V came to 7 bases and at J to 8 bases, leaving 19 bases not matched to a gene. This CDR3 region has 16 residues. From germline, CDR1 is SGHTS and CDR2 YDEGEE. DNA for the CDR3: TGTGCCAGCGACCCAAGGACAGGGCCCACAAGTAAGGGCTACACCTTC. This encodes CASDPRTGPTSKGYTF. The variable domain in full, with the rest retrieved from reference TRBV5-8 and TRBJ1-2, is EAGVTQSPTHLIKTRGQQATLRCSPISGHTSVYWYQQALGLGLQFLLWYDEGEERNRGNFPPRFSGRQFPNYSSELNVNALELEDSALYLCASDPRTGPTSKGYTFGSGTRLTVV.

Notes on this clone: The junction departs from the called germline gene at one end, perhaps through a read error. This chain connects TRBV2 to TRBJ2-7; TRBD1 agrees at 8 bases. In germline, CDR1 is SNHLY, CDR2 FYNNEI. The CDR3 is made up of 11 amino acids. CDR3 bases: TGTGCCAGCAGTGAAACGACAGGGGTACACTTC. Protein sequence: CASSETTGVHF. The full variable domain, with the rest looked up from reference TRBV2 and TRBJ2-7, is EPEVTQTPSHQVTQMGQEVILRCVPISNHLYFYWYRQILGQKVEFLVSFYNNEISEKSEIFDDQFSVERPDGSNFTLKIRSTKLEDSAMYFCASSETTGVHFGPGTRLTVT.

This sequence joins TRBV10-3 and TRBJ1-1; 8 bases are a match to TRBD1. Losses at the gene ends were 5 bases for V and 4 bases for J; bases not matched to a gene: 9. The CDR3 contains 15 residues. Germline V CDR1 and CDR2: ENHRY, SYGVKD. CDR3 in DNA: TGTGCCATCAGTAAGACAGGGGAGGGTGTCACTGAAGCTTTCTTT. Translating gives CAISKTGEGVTEAFF.

The V and J genes are TRBV9 and TRBJ1-2; maybe TRBD1 (5 bases). The CDR3 spans 13 residues. Looked up from germline, CDR1 is SGDLS and CDR2 is YYNGEE. Trimming left V 4 bases short and J 4 bases short, with 11 bases between. CDR3 DNA: TGTGCCAGCAGCCCTGGGGGAGGCTATGGCTACACCTTC. Translation: CASSPGGGYGYTF. The full variable domain, rest sourced from reference TRBV9 and TRBJ1-2, is DSGVTQTPKHLITATGQRVTLRCSPRSGDLSVYWYQQSLDQGLQFLIQYYNGEERAKGNILERFSAQQFPDLHSELNLSSLELGDSALYFCASSPGGGYGYTFGSGTRLTVV.

V usage is TRBV7-9 and J usage is TRBJ2-5; D call uncertain. The CDR3 covers 14 residues. Trimming pared 3 bases from V and 2 bases from J, leaving 10 bases between. Germline CDR1 reads SEHNR; CDR2 reads FQNEAQ (reference sequence). The CDR3 sequence: CASSLKVVQETQYF. In DNA form, the CDR3 reads TGTGCCAGCAGCTTGAAAGTAGTTCAAGAGACCCAGTACTTC.

This chain links TRBV29-1 with TRBJ2-6, with D unresolved. The germline CDR1 and CDR2 sequences are SQVTM and ANQGSEA. Trimming cost V 3 bases and J 0 bases, with 6 bases left between them. The CDR3 extends over 14 amino acids. The CDR3 sequence: CSVEESSGANVLTF. The DNA for the CDR3 is TGCAGCGTTGAGGAGAGCTCTGGGGCCAACGTCCTGACTTTC.

This sequence joins TRBV6-5 and TRBJ1-1; 9 bases fit TRBD1. The CDR3 loop spans 14 amino acids. The V gene end was trimmed by 5 bases and the J gene end by 6 bases; junction bases not matched to a gene: 7. CDR1 is MNHEY and CDR2 is SVGAGI in the germline V gene. This chain's CDR3 is CASSRPGQGPEAFF. DNA of the CDR3: TGTGCCAGCAGTCGACCGGGACAGGGCCCTGAAGCTTTCTTT.

The chain couples TRBV25-1 to TRBJ1-1, with D tentatively TRBD1 (6 bases). The V gene lost 6 bases and the J gene lost 1 base, with 18 bases spanning the gap. The CDR3 loop spans 16 amino acids. Germline loops: CDR1 MGHDK, CDR2 SYGVNS. The DNA for the CDR3 is TGTGCCAGCAGCCCCCGATACAGGGAGACGAACACTGAAGCTTTCTTT. This translates into CASSPRYRETNTEAFF.

The chain carries TRBV5-1 and TRBJ1-6; D gene ambiguous. CDR1 and CDR2 from the germline V gene are SGHRS and YFSETQ. This CDR3 has 14 amino acids. V lost 4 bases, J lost 7 bases, and 12 bases lay in between. CDR3 protein: CASSGTAPNSPLHF. The DNA for the CDR3 is TGCGCCAGCAGCGGAACAGCTCCAAATTCACCCCTCCACTTT.

The V call is TRBV18, the J call TRBJ2-3; 9 nucleotides match TRBD2. Per the germline V gene, CDR1 is KGHSH and CDR2 is LQKENI. The V segment lost 3 bases and the J segment 2 bases; nucleotides outside the gene matches: 9. The CDR3 has 17 residues. CDR3 sequence reads: CASSPLVSGGITDTQYF. For the CDR3, the DNA is TGTGCCAGCTCACCCCTCGTAAGCGGGGGGATCACAGATACGCAGTATTTT.